This T cell receptor (beta chain) was sequenced for a study of OX40 agonist ivuxolimab in advanced cancers. In the study overall: Ivuxolimab was an agonistic, fully human IgG2 monoclonal antibody directed against OX40 (CD134), a costimulatory receptor. Intravenous ivuxolimab was administered to patients every 2 weeks at six dose levels: 0.01, 0.1, 0.3, 1.5, 3 and 10 mg/kg. Of the approximately 50 patients in dose escalation, about 20 had hepatocellular carcinoma, some 15 had melanoma, 9 had renal cell carcinoma and 9 had head and neck cancer. In the dose-escalation cohort, 70% to 90% of patients were male, and the mean age was 60 years with a range of roughly 20 to 79. Patients were allowed to have had prior anti-PD-1, anti-PD-L1 or anti-CTLA-4 therapy, and 30% to 40% of the dose-escalation patients had been treated with checkpoint inhibitors. Three dose-escalation patients achieved partial responses, one with hepatocellular carcinoma and two with cutaneous melanoma. The point of sequencing TCRbeta in the periphery was to test whether ivuxolimab changed TCR sequence diversity and drove clonal T-cell expansion. The paper covers the monotherapy dose-escalation part of the phase I ivuxolimab trial, which included N ≈ 50 patients.

This clone was recorded a few times. Its antigen is unknown. Base qualities were left out, and no much larger clone turns up one base away. The germline V gene specifies MDHEN as CDR1 and SYDVKM as CDR2. The CDR3 runs 13 residues from the cysteine to the phenylalanine. The kept DNA is CDR3 alone, 39 bases in frame from the first base. V is trimmed back by 6 bases and J by 5 bases, and the junction contains 6 bases that no gene match accounts for. The trial excluded patients who had a history of autoimmune disease or who were on systemic immunosuppression. Peripheral blood for TCR sequencing was drawn from every dose cohort at baseline, at cycle 4 day 1 and at cycle 7 day 1. Samples came from an open-label, multicenter, first-in-human phase I dose-escalation trial of ivuxolimab. The trial enrolled adults with locally advanced or metastatic head and neck squamous cell, hepatocellular, melanoma or renal cell carcinoma. CD4+ and CD8+ T cells were sorted separately from peripheral blood before TCR sequencing.

Overall study outcomes, separate from this receptor: Low levels of normalized T-cell clonal expansion were also shown by some nonresponding patients. The antigen specificity of the clonally expanded peripheral T cells was not determined. In partial responders in the 0.1-3.0 mg/kg groups, normalized peripheral clonal expansion was found to be among the lowest, especially among CD8+ T cells. At doses from 0.1 to 3.0 mg/kg, clonal expansion was seen in both CD4+ and CD8+ blood T cells between baseline and week 6. On average, CD8+ T cells showed more expanded clones than CD4+ T cells after ivuxolimab.

Genomic DNA was isolated from the sorted cells so that the TCRbeta CDR3 region could be sequenced. The immunoSEQ Assay was used to sequence the TCRbeta CDR3 regions. Imported from immuneACCESS, the table was reduced by TCRdb to in-frame sequences with V and J called. These copies leave out some clones; in studies compared against another copy, an unresolved V gene accounts for under half, and the cause of the remainder is not known. The sample yields around 60,000 clones; around 93% were counted once. Around 2% of the sample is held by the ten biggest clonotypes. The input for sequencing was CD4+ or CD8+ T cells sorted from blood, taken in a trial of the OX40 agonist ivuxolimab. The chain is made from TRBV28 and TRBJ1-1; TRBD1 fits 7 bases in the junction. The receptor's source is an adult with an advanced solid tumor such as melanoma, head and neck, liver or kidney cancer. The DNA is TGTGCCAGCAGCAACCAACAGGGGACTGAAGCTTTCTTT. This encodes CASSNQQGTEAFF. Beyond the CDR3, the reference TRBV28 and TRBJ1-1 genes provide the residues; the full variable domain reads: DVKVTQSSRYLVKRTGEKVFLECVQDMDHENMFWYRQDPGLGLRLIYFSYDVKMKEKGDIPEGYSVSREKKERFSLILESASTNQTSMYLCASSNQQGTEAFFGQGTRLTVV.